These 8 T cell receptor beta chains share one sample of origin, sequenced in a study of early T cells in non-severe SARS-CoV-2 infection. TCRdb passed the 5' RACE reads through MiXCR, listing each CDR3 protein once. The sample lists about 83,000 distinct CDR3 sequences, roughly an eighth occurring once. Sequenced sample: whole blood. The receptor source for this set is an adult who was a healthcare worker with PCR-confirmed SARS-CoV-2 infection or an uninfected control (not recorded which).

This clonotype turned up a few times. V and J are TRBV20-1 and TRBJ2-3, with TRBD2 matching over 9 bases. The germline V gene has CDR1 DFQATT and CDR2 SNEGSKA (reference sequence). The CDR3 has 18 amino acids. Trimming at V came to 3 bases and at J to 1 base, leaving 14 bases not matched to a gene. CDR3 in amino acids: CSASFRRGGLSGTDTQYF. The CDR3 DNA sequence: TGCAGTGCTAGTTTTCGGCGGGGGGGCCTCTCGGGCACAGATACGCAGTATTTT.

There are a few counts of this clonotype. The chain uses TRBV29-1 and TRBJ2-7; 9 nucleotides agree with TRBD1. The germline V gene encodes CDR1 SQVTM and CDR2 ANQGSEA. This CDR3 region has 14 residues. The J segment lost 4 bases and the V segment lost 7 bases, leaving 11 bases of the junction unmatched. The DNA for the CDR3 is TGCAGCGCGGGCTCCGGGACAGGGATGTACGAGCAGTACTTC. As protein: CSAGSGTGMYEQYF.

The V gene is TRBV11-1, the J gene TRBJ2-1; D is undetermined. This CDR3 is built from 11 residues. V was trimmed by 4 bases and J by 10 bases, leaving 8 bases between them. Germline V gene sequence: CDR1 SGHAT, CDR2 FQDESV (reference sequence). The CDR3 loop reads CASSSQKEQFF. CDR3 DNA: TGTGCCAGCAGCTCCCAAAAGGAGCAGTTCTTC.

This clonotype was counted between two and nine times. The chain has TRBV11-2 and TRBJ2-5, with 7 bases identical to TRBD2. In germline, CDR1 is SGHAT, CDR2 FQNNGV. The CDR3 runs 15 residues. After removal of 5 bases from V and 2 bases from J, the junction contained 8 bases not matched to a gene. The CDR3 protein is CASSRVAGVQETQYF. The DNA for the CDR3 is TGTGCCAGCAGCCGCGTGGCGGGGGTACAAGAGACCCAGTACTTC.

This chain uses TRBV29-1 with TRBJ2-7, with 10 bases aligning to TRBD1. Trimming cost V 7 bases and J 2 bases; bases outside gene matches: 8. Germline-derived CDR1 and CDR2 are SQVTM and ANQGSEA. CDR3 length equals 14 residues. As DNA, the CDR3 is TGCAGCGCGTCGACCGGGACAGGGGCCTACGAGCAGTACTTC. This encodes CSASTGTGAYEQYF.

Concerning this clonotype: The junction differs from germline at one of its ends, possibly a read error. The V and J genes are TRBV25-1 and TRBJ2-1; D is undetermined. Looked up from germline, CDR1 is MGHDK and CDR2 is SYGVNS. This CDR3 region has 16 residues. In DNA form, the CDR3 reads TGTGCCAACAGTGTAAGGAATATGGGGATTCTCAATGAGCAGTTCTTC. It specifies CANSVRNMGILNEQFF.

J is TRBJ2-2 and V is TRBV3-1; TRBD1 is a possible D gene (6 bases). The length of the CDR3 is 16 residues. Trimming pared 4 bases from V and 6 bases from J, leaving 18 bases between. In germline, CDR1 is LGHDT, CDR2 YNNKEL (reference sequence). The CDR3 DNA reads as TGTGCCAGCAGCCGAAGATCGACAGGCGGGCCCGGGGAGCTGTTTTTT. Encoded protein: CASSRRSTGGPGELFF. The variable domain in full, completed from reference TRBV3-1 and TRBJ2-2, reads DTAVSQTPKYLVTQMGNDKSIKCEQNLGHDTMYWYKQDSKKFLKIMFSYNNKELIINETVPNRFSPKSPDKAHLNLHINSLELGDSAVYFCASSRRSTGGPGELFFGEGSRLTVL.

The chain carries TRBV20-1 and TRBJ1-6; TRBD1 matches 7 bases. Germline lookup yields CDR1 DFQATT and CDR2 SNEGSKA (reference sequence). Trimming at V came to 2 bases and at J to 9 bases, leaving 10 bases not matched to a gene. The CDR3 is 15 residues long. CDR3 sequence: CSARRDRAPSSPLHF. In DNA, the CDR3 is TGCAGTGCTAGAAGGGACAGAGCACCCTCTTCACCCCTCCACTTT.